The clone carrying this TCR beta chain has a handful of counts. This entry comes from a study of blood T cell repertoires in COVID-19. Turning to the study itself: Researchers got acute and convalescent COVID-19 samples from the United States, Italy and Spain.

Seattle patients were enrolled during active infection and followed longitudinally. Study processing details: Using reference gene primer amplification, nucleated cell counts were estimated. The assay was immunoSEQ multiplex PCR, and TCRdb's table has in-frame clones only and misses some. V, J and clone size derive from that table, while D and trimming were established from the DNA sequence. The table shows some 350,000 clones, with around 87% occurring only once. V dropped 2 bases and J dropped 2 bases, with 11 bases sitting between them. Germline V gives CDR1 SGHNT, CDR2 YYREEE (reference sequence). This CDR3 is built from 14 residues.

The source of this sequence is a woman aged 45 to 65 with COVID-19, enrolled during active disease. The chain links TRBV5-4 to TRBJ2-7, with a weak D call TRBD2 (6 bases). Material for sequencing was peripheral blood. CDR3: CASSFLALPYEQYF. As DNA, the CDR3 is TGTGCCAGCAGCTTCCTAGCGCTTCCCTACGAGCAGTACTTC. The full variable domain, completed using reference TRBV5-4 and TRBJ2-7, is ETGVTQSPTHLIKTRGQQVTLRCSSQSGHNTVSWYQQALGQGPQFIFQYYREEENGRGNFPPRFSGLQFPNYSSELNVNALELDDSALYLCASSFLALPYEQYFGPGTRLTVT.